The rows below give T cell receptor beta chains drawn from one sample of a study of blood T cell repertoires in COVID-19. Data came from immunoSEQ multiplex PCR; TCRdb stores just in-frame clones and leaves some out. The sample contains roughly 410,000 clones, 89% of which appear only once. The sequenced sample consisted of peripheral blood. The receptors derive from a man aged 35-49 years with acute or convalescent COVID-19. CDR3s include the opening cysteine and the closing phenylalanine or tryptophan. D genes are given only for firm matches. Clone size appears in some rows only: once, few, many, or a class for an expanded clone.

cdr3_nt cdr3_aa v_call clone_size d_call j_call
TGCGCCCGGACAGGTGGGATGGAGACCCAGTACTTC CARTGGMETQYF TRBV23-1 NA TRBD1 TRBJ2-5
TGTGCCAGCAGCTTGGCAGGGCCGAACACTGAAGCTTTCTTT CASSLAGPNTEAFF TRBV5-5 NA NA TRBJ1-1
TGTGCCAGCAGTGATGACGCTAGCGGGCCCCGTATTTCCTACAATGAGCAGTTCTTC CASSDDASGPRISYNEQFF TRBV6-1 NA TRBD2 TRBJ2-1
TGTGCCAGCAGTTTCCCCGGGATGGAGACCCAGTACTTC CASSFPGMETQYF TRBV28 few NA TRBJ2-5
TGTGCCAGCAGTCCACCCCCAGGGGGCCCAAGCTCTGGAAACACCATATATTTT CASSPPPGGPSSGNTIYF TRBV6-6 NA TRBD1 TRBJ1-3
TGCAGCGTTAAATGGACAGGGGCCTACGAGCAGTACTTC CSVKWTGAYEQYF TRBV29-1 NA TRBD1 TRBJ2-7
TGTGCCAGCAGTTTACCCAATCCGGGGGAGCAGGGGGAGCTGTTTTTT CASSLPNPGEQGELFF TRBV27 NA NA TRBJ2-2
TGCAGCGTTGGGGGGCTAGCGGGCACAGATACGCAGTATTTT CSVGGLAGTDTQYF TRBV29-1 NA NA TRBJ2-3
TGTGCCAGCAGTTCCCTTCGGTACGAGCAGTACTTC CASSSLRYEQYF TRBV27 NA NA TRBJ2-7
TGTGCCACCAGCAGGGACAGGGTGGGGGAAAAACTGTTTTTT CATSRDRVGEKLFF TRBV15 NA TRBD1 TRBJ1-4
TGTGCCAGCAGTGACCTAAGACCGGAGACAGGGGAGTACGAGCAGTACTTC CASSDLRPETGEYEQYF TRBV6-4 NA TRBD1 TRBJ2-7
TGCAGCGTACTCTCGCCTGAGTACAATGAGCAGTTCTTC CSVLSPEYNEQFF TRBV29-1 NA NA TRBJ2-1
TGTGCCGGACGACAGGGATCGAACACCGGGGAGCTGTTTTTT CAGRQGSNTGELFF TRBV19 NA TRBD1 TRBJ2-2
TGTGCCAGTAGTATCGGACAGGCCGCGAACACTGAAGCTTTCTTT CASSIGQAANTEAFF TRBV19 NA TRBD1 TRBJ1-1
TGTGCCAGCTCACCACCCGGGGGGACGGGCACGCAGTATTTT CASSPPGGTGTQYF TRBV18 NA TRBD2 TRBJ2-3
TGTGCCAGCAGTCTAGCGTCGGGGGAGCAGTACTTC CASSLASGEQYF TRBV12-3/TRBV12-4 NA NA TRBJ2-7
TGTGCCAGCAGTCAAGGGACAGGGCAAGAGACCCAGTACTTC CASSQGTGQETQYF TRBV27 NA TRBD1 TRBJ2-5
TGTGCCAGCAGTCTTGTATCGACAGGGGACCGCGAGCAGTACTTC CASSLVSTGDREQYF TRBV27 once TRBD1 TRBJ2-7
TGTGCCAGCAGCTTGGTTGGAGGGCGGGAGACCCAGTACTTC CASSLVGGRETQYF TRBV5-4 NA NA TRBJ2-5
TGTGCCAGTAGTAGACAACAGGGGATCAATCAGCCCCAGCATTTT CASSRQQGINQPQHF TRBV19 NA TRBD1 TRBJ1-5
TGTGCCAGCAGTCAAGACATCAACCCCTTCTATGGCTACACCTTC CASSQDINPFYGYTF TRBV2 NA NA TRBJ1-2
TGTGCCTGGAGTACGGGTTCACCCCTCCACTTT CAWSTGSPLHF TRBV30 NA NA TRBJ1-6
TGTGCCAGTAGTAAATTGGACAGGGGCACTGAAGCTTTCTTT CASSKLDRGTEAFF TRBV19 NA TRBD1 TRBJ1-1
TGTGCCAGCAGCGTAATAGCCGGGACAGGGGGCCTTTGGCCCCGGCATTTT CASSVIAGTGGLWPRHF TRBV5-6 NA TRBD1 TRBJ1-5
TGCGCCAGCAGCCAAGGGACCGGGACAGGAGTTTATTCACCCCTCCACTTT CASSQGTGTGVYSPLHF TRBV4-1 NA TRBD1 TRBJ1-6
TGTGCCAGCAGCCATTTGTCGCGGGCAGCTGATGAGCAGTTCTTC CASSHLSRAADEQFF TRBV7-9 few NA TRBJ2-1
TGTGCCAGCTCCCCCAGCGCTGGAAACACCATATATTTT CASSPSAGNTIYF TRBV28 NA NA TRBJ1-3
TGTGCCAGTAGTATCTCGGGGGTTGGCAATCAGCCCCAGCATTTT CASSISGVGNQPQHF TRBV19 NA NA TRBJ1-5
TGTGCCACCAGTGATTATAAACAGGGGAGGTCCGGGGAGCTGTTTTTT CATSDYKQGRSGELFF TRBV24-1 NA NA TRBJ2-2
TGTGCCAGCAGCTTAGGAGAGGCGCAGTATTTT CASSLGEAQYF TRBV7-2 NA NA TRBJ2-3
TGTGCCAGCAGTTCACCGGGACAGGGCCATTATGGCTACACCTTC CASSSPGQGHYGYTF TRBV3-1/TRBV3-2 NA TRBD1 TRBJ1-2
TGTGCTAGTGGTTTTTCGGGGTACGAGCAGTACTTC CASGFSGYEQYF TRBV12-5 NA NA TRBJ2-7
TGTGCCAGCAGCCCGGACAGGGACTATGGCTACACCTTC CASSPDRDYGYTF TRBV4-2 NA TRBD1 TRBJ1-2
TGTGCCAGCAGTTCGGGTGACAGTGCTTCACCCCTCCACTTT CASSSGDSASPLHF TRBV28 NA NA TRBJ1-6
TGTGCCAGCAGTTTGTTTAGGAACACTGAAGCTTTCTTT CASSLFRNTEAFF TRBV27 NA NA TRBJ1-1
TGTGCCAGCAGCGTCCGAGCGTTTGATAATTCACCCCTCCACTTT CASSVRAFDNSPLHF TRBV9 NA NA TRBJ1-6
TGTGCCAGCAGTGAAGGGGGGGGGCAAGAGACCCAGTACTTC CASSEGGGQETQYF TRBV6-1 NA TRBD2 TRBJ2-5
TGTGCCAGCAGTTTTATGGGGACAGGGGGAGCCGGGGAGCTGTTTTTT CASSFMGTGGAGELFF TRBV6-2/TRBV6-3 NA TRBD1 TRBJ2-2
TGCGCCAGCAGCTACAGGGAGGGTCGGCCCCTCCACTTT CASSYREGRPLHF TRBV5-1 NA NA TRBJ1-6
TGTGCCAGCAGCCAATCCCGCAGCGACTATGGCTACACCTTC CASSQSRSDYGYTF TRBV16 once NA TRBJ1-2
TGTGCCAGCAGTATAACAGGGACCCAGGATGGCTACACCTTC CASSITGTQDGYTF TRBV2 NA NA TRBJ1-2
TGTGCCAGCAGTGAAGTGCAGAACTCCTACAATGAGCAGTTCTTC CASSEVQNSYNEQFF TRBV2 NA NA TRBJ2-1
TGTGCCAGCAGTCTAGCGGGGGTCACAGATACGCAGTATTTT CASSLAGVTDTQYF TRBV6-5 few TRBD2 TRBJ2-3
TGCGCCAGCAACGGGAGGGAGAAGTCCTACAATGAGCAGTTCTTC CASNGREKSYNEQFF TRBV5-1 NA TRBD2 TRBJ2-1
TGTGCCAGCAGCGTTGGAGGGAACCATCAGCCCCAGCATTTT CASSVGGNHQPQHF TRBV9 NA NA TRBJ1-5
TGTGCCAGCAGCCCGGGGACTAGCATAAGGGAGACCCAGTACTTC CASSPGTSIRETQYF TRBV9 NA TRBD2 TRBJ2-5
TGTGCCAGCTCACCCTTCGAGGGCCAGCCCCAGCATTTT CASSPFEGQPQHF TRBV18 NA NA TRBJ1-5
TGTGCCAGTACTCCACTAGCGGGAGTCACAAACGAGCAGTACTTC CASTPLAGVTNEQYF TRBV19 few TRBD2 TRBJ2-7
TGTGCCAGTAGCCCGAGGGGGACCAGTTACGAGCAGTACTTC CASSPRGTSYEQYF TRBV19 once NA TRBJ2-7
TGTGCCAGCAGTCGTGACAGGGGTAGCACAGATACGCAGTATTTT CASSRDRGSTDTQYF TRBV6-5 NA TRBD1 TRBJ2-3
TGTGCCAGCATCCGGGGGTCTGATTCACCCCTCCACTTT CASIRGSDSPLHF TRBV7-9 few NA TRBJ1-6
TGTGCCAGCCCGACAGACACCGGGGAGCTGTTTTTT CASPTDTGELFF TRBV19 NA NA TRBJ2-2
TGTGCCAGCAGTTTATCCCGGGGCAATCAGCCCCAGCATTTT CASSLSRGNQPQHF TRBV27 NA NA TRBJ1-5
TGTGCCAGCAGCTTATACAGTGACCCCTCCTACGAGCAGTACTTC CASSLYSDPSYEQYF TRBV11-2 NA NA TRBJ2-7
TGTGCCAGCAGTGACTCTGCTAGCGGGGGCACCGGGGAGCTGTTTTTT CASSDSASGGTGELFF TRBV6-4 NA TRBD2 TRBJ2-2
TGTGCCAGCACCTACAGGGGGGCGGGGGAGCAGTACTTC CASTYRGAGEQYF TRBV3-1/TRBV3-2 NA TRBD1 TRBJ2-7
TGTGCCAGCAGTCCCATTGTGAGGAGTCAGCCCCAGCATTTT CASSPIVRSQPQHF TRBV27 NA NA TRBJ1-5